Listed here is a single T cell receptor (beta chain). Antigen: not known. This sample was included in a study of beta chain features in type 1 diabetes. The CDR3 runs to 11 residues. V lost 6 bases to trimming and J lost 8 bases, with 13 bases between them. The germline V gene encodes CDR1 SQVTM and CDR2 ANQGSEA. Reverse transcribing all isolated RNA meant expressed TCRB transcripts were sequenced. The method was immunoSEQ multiplex PCR; TCRdb's version includes in-frame clones alone and lacks a portion of them. Of hundreds of thousands of clones listed, around an eighth are singletons. Findings and caveats of the study: Shorter TCRB CDR3s, moderately but significantly so, marked every one of the four CD4+ subsets in Type 1 diabetes patients.

The material sequenced was naive CD4+ T cells from blood. The rearrangement links TRBV29-1 to TRBJ1-1; D may be TRBD1 (5 bases). This clonotype was sampled from a man aged 18 to 35 with type 1 diabetes. CDR3 DNA sequence: TGCAGCGTAGGGGTTGCCTTCGAAGCTTTCTTT. Its translation is CSVGVAFEAFF.